A selection of T cell receptor beta chains follows, all from one sample in a study of blood T cell repertoires in COVID-19. The protocol was immunoSEQ multiplex PCR, while the TCRdb copy is restricted to in-frame clones and leaves out a portion. The profile shows 130,000 to 150,000 clones, 89% of them singletons. Sequencing used peripheral blood. The receptors stem from a human donor in a cohort sampled during active COVID-19. The CDR3 runs from the conserved cysteine through the conserved F or W. Each record gives: V gene, D gene, J gene, clone size, CDR3 DNA, CDR3 protein. The D gene is left open where the match is weak. A row's size may be missing; if present it is once, few, many or a size class.

v_call: TRBV9; d_call: .; j_call: TRBJ1-6; clone_size: few; cdr3_nt: TGTGCCAGCAGCGTCTCCGGGATATCACCCCTCCACTTT; cdr3_aa: CASSVSGISPLHF
v_call: TRBV5-1; d_call: TRBD1; j_call: TRBJ2-2; clone_size: .; cdr3_nt: TGCGCCAGCAGCCCAAGACAGGGGAGCACCGGGGAGCTGTTTTTT; cdr3_aa: CASSPRQGSTGELFF
v_call: TRBV6-6; d_call: TRBD1; j_call: TRBJ1-1; clone_size: .; cdr3_nt: TGTGCCAGCAGTCGGCTGGCTCCAGGGGGAAGGGGGACTGAAGCTTTCTTT; cdr3_aa: CASSRLAPGGRGTEAFF
v_call: TRBV7-2; d_call: .; j_call: TRBJ2-7; clone_size: .; cdr3_nt: TGTGCCAGCAGCTTAGGCGAGTACGAGCAGTACTTC; cdr3_aa: CASSLGEYEQYF
v_call: TRBV5-1; d_call: TRBD1; j_call: TRBJ1-1; clone_size: once; cdr3_nt: TGCGCCAGCAGCTCCTGGGACAGGGGGTGTACTGAAGCTTTCTTT; cdr3_aa: CASSSWDRGCTEAFF
v_call: TRBV7-2; d_call: .; j_call: TRBJ2-7; clone_size: .; cdr3_nt: TGTGCCAGCAGCTTAGCCCGGGATCCTTGGGACGAGCAGTACTTC; cdr3_aa: CASSLARDPWDEQYF
v_call: TRBV2; d_call: .; j_call: TRBJ2-2; clone_size: .; cdr3_nt: TGTGCCAGCAGCGGGGACTTTTCCGGGGAGCTGTTTTTT; cdr3_aa: CASSGDFSGELFF
v_call: TRBV25-1; d_call: .; j_call: TRBJ2-3; clone_size: once; cdr3_nt: TGTGCCAGCAGTCTCCAGGGCTCAGATACGCAGTATTTT; cdr3_aa: CASSLQGSDTQYF
v_call: TRBV11-2; d_call: .; j_call: TRBJ2-5; clone_size: .; cdr3_nt: TGTGCCAGCAGCTTAGACCGTCCTACCTCCCAAGAGACCCAGTACTTC; cdr3_aa: CASSLDRPTSQETQYF
v_call: TRBV9; d_call: TRBD2; j_call: TRBJ2-5; clone_size: .; cdr3_nt: TGTGCCAGCAGCGTCACTAGCGGAAAGACGACCCAGTACTTC; cdr3_aa: CASSVTSGKTTQYF
v_call: TRBV4-2; d_call: .; j_call: TRBJ1-5; clone_size: few; cdr3_nt: TGTGCCAGCAGCCGCGAGGACAGCTCTTATCAGCCCCAGCATTTT; cdr3_aa: CASSREDSSYQPQHF